This T cell receptor beta chain was found in a study of blood T cells in healthy people across ages. Through a sample-barcoded 5' primer and a J-beta primer mix, a second PCR was run for about 6 to 11 cycles. One entry per CDR3 protein results from TCRdb running MiXCR on the 5' RACE reads. Of about 600,000 distinct CDR3 sequences listed, 40% to 50% are singletons. Germline CDR1 is SGHTA and CDR2 is FQGNSA. The CDR3 extends over 14 amino acids. V lost 5 bases, J lost 11 bases, and 12 bases stayed unmatched. Sequencing input: blood. This clonotype was sampled from a man older than 75 in good health. The chain joins TRBV7-2 to TRBJ1-1; 9 nucleotides line up with TRBD1. DNA of the CDR3: TGTGCCAGCAGCCGACCGAGTTTTGACAGGGGGGCTTTCTTT. Residues: CASSRPSFDRGAFF.